The rows below give T cell receptor beta chains drawn from one sample of a study of cytomegalovirus exposure and HLA in healthy donors. Produced via immunoSEQ multiplex PCR; TCRdb's table is partial and in-frame only. The data show under 100,000 clones, roughly 96% seen once. The sequenced sample was PBMCs. These TCRs come from a young woman in good health and CMV-seronegative. Both conserved end residues are part of each CDR3. The D gene is left open where the match is weak. Clone size is shown for a subset of rows, as once, few, many or a class of expanded clone.

clone size,D gene,J gene,V gene,CDR3 DNA,CDR3 protein
.,TRBD1,TRBJ2-1,TRBV29-1,TGCAGCGTTGCAGGGACAGTCTCCAATGAGCAGTTCTTC,CSVAGTVSNEQFF
.,TRBD2,TRBJ2-7,TRBV6-5,TGTGCCAGCAGTTCCATACCCAGCGGGATAAGGTACGAGCAGTACTTC,CASSSIPSGIRYEQYF
.,TRBD2,TRBJ2-7,TRBV11-2,TGTGCCAGCACTTCCTTTGGGAGGGGATACGAGCAGTACTTC,CASTSFGRGYEQYF
.,.,TRBJ2-5,TRBV5-1,TGCGCCAGCAGCTTCGCGAGCCAAGAGACCCAGTACTTC,CASSFASQETQYF
.,TRBD1,TRBJ1-5,TRBV18,TGTGCCAGCTCACCCGACAGGGTACAAGTGCAGCCCCAGCATTTT,CASSPDRVQVQPQHF
.,TRBD2,TRBJ2-3,TRBV10-2,TGCGCCACAAGGCCCGGGACTAGCTATCTCACAGATACGCAGTATTTT,CATRPGTSYLTDTQYF
.,.,TRBJ1-2,TRBV11-2,TGTGCCAGCAGCTTAGATCGGCCGGCAGGTTTTAACTATGGCTACACCTTC,CASSLDRPAGFNYGYTF
once,.,TRBJ2-7,TRBV6-5,TGTGCCAGCAGTTACTCTAGCCCGCGCCCCTACGAGCAGTACTTC,CASSYSSPRPYEQYF
.,.,TRBJ1-4,TRBV28,TGTGCCAGCAGTCAGACGACACCGGGGGAACTGTTTTTT,CASSQTTPGELFF
.,.,TRBJ1-5,TRBV10-3,TGTGCCATCAGTGGGGGGGGGAACAGCAATCAGCCCCAGCATTTT,CAISGGGNSNQPQHF
.,TRBD2,TRBJ2-1,TRBV5-1,TGCGCCAGCAGCCCTAGCGGGAGTAAAACCTACTACAATGAGCAGTTCTTC,CASSPSGSKTYYNEQFF
.,.,TRBJ2-3,TRBV5-1,TGCGCCAGCAGCTTGGCCGTAGGCTCGGGTGATACGCAGTATTTT,CASSLAVGSGDTQYF
.,.,TRBJ2-2,TRBV2,TGTGCCAGCATATTAGAGGGATTGAACACCGGGGAGCTGTTTTTT,CASILEGLNTGELFF
.,.,TRBJ2-7,TRBV2,TGTGCCAGTACTAACGGGGGAGGCGAGCAGTACTTC,CASTNGGGEQYF
.,TRBD2,TRBJ2-3,TRBV19,TGTGCCAGTAGTACAACTAGCGGGACTGGCGATACGCAGTATTTT,CASSTTSGTGDTQYF
.,TRBD1,TRBJ2-7,TRBV5-1,TGCGCCAGCAGCCCGGGACAGGGGGGTTCCTACGAGCAGTACTTC,CASSPGQGGSYEQYF
.,.,TRBJ1-2,TRBV27,TGTGCCAGCAGTTTTGGATTGAGGGCGGCTAACTATGGCTACACCTTC,CASSFGLRAANYGYTF
.,.,TRBJ2-7,TRBV2,TGTGCCAGCAGTGTGAACCGGGAGCCACCACCGTGGGAGCAGTACTTC,CASSVNREPPPWEQYF
.,TRBD2,TRBJ2-7,TRBV11-2,TGTGCCAGCAGCTTATTAGGGGCGGGAGTGCCTTTCGAGCAGTACTTC,CASSLLGAGVPFEQYF
.,.,TRBJ1-2,TRBV5-1,TGCGCCAGCAGCTGGGTAGGGGCGCCTAACTATGGCTACACCTTC,CASSWVGAPNYGYTF
.,.,TRBJ2-1,TRBV11-2,TGTGCCAGCAGCTTACAATCCAATGAGCAGTTCTTC,CASSLQSNEQFF
.,.,TRBJ2-7,TRBV7-2,TGTGCCAGCAGCTTTCTTGGCGGTCCCGAGCAGTACTTC,CASSFLGGPEQYF
.,TRBD1,TRBJ1-1,TRBV9,TGTGCCAGCAGCTCAGGGGGGACCACTGAAGCTTTCTTT,CASSSGGTTEAFF
.,TRBD1,TRBJ2-3,TRBV30,TGTGCCTGGAGTTCGGGACAGGAATACACAGATACGCAGTATTTT,CAWSSGQEYTDTQYF
.,.,TRBJ1-3,TRBV5-8,TGTGCCAGCAGCCCCCTCGGAAACACCATATATTTT,CASSPLGNTIYF
.,.,TRBJ1-2,TRBV7-9,TGTGCCAGCAGCTTAGGTCCAGGGGCGAACTATGGCTACACCTTC,CASSLGPGANYGYTF
.,TRBD2,TRBJ2-5,TRBV7-9,TGTGCCAGCAGCTTCCTACTAGCGGGATCGAATCCCCCAGAGACCCAGTACTTC,CASSFLLAGSNPPETQYF
.,TRBD2,TRBJ2-1,TRBV15,TGTGCCACCAGCAGAGTCGGACTAGCCAATGAGCAGTTCTTC,CATSRVGLANEQFF
.,TRBD2,TRBJ2-7,TRBV4-1,TGCGCCAGCAGTTATTCCGGGGGGGAGCAGTACTTC,CASSYSGGEQYF
.,.,TRBJ2-7,TRBV19,TGTGCCAGTAGTCCCGGGTTGAACTCCTACGAGCAGTACTTC,CASSPGLNSYEQYF
.,TRBD2,TRBJ2-1,TRBV19,TGTGCCAGTAGCCTCGGACTAGCGGGAGTCTCCTACAATGAGCAGTTCTTC,CASSLGLAGVSYNEQFF
.,.,TRBJ2-7,TRBV6-6,TGTGCCGCTTTAGGAGGCACTACCTACGAGCAGTACTTC,CAALGGTTYEQYF
.,TRBD2,TRBJ2-7,TRBV6-6,TGTGCCAGCAGCCAAGCGGGAGGAAGGTACGAGCAGTACTTC,CASSQAGGRYEQYF
.,TRBD1,TRBJ1-5,TRBV10-3,TGTGCCATCAGTGGACAGGGTCCGAATCAGCCCCAGCATTTT,CAISGQGPNQPQHF
.,.,TRBJ2-7,TRBV7-9,TGTGCCAGCAGCTCAGAAGGGGCCGAGCAGTACTTC,CASSSEGAEQYF
.,TRBD1,TRBJ2-1,TRBV7-8,TGTGCCAGCGGCCGGGACAGGCTTACAATGCATGAGCAGTTCTTC,CASGRDRLTMHEQFF
.,TRBD2,TRBJ2-1,TRBV2,TGTGCCAACCCTCCGGGACTAGCGGTTTGGAATGAGCAGTTCTTC,CANPPGLAVWNEQFF
.,.,TRBJ1-2,TRBV29-1,TGCAGCGTATCAAGGGAGTCTAACTATGGCTACACCTTC,CSVSRESNYGYTF